The clone carrying this T cell receptor (beta chain) was found once. Antigen specificity is unknown. This entry comes from a study of PD-1 blockade in classical Hodgkin lymphoma. Study-wide results and caveats: What caused the repertoire differences, perhaps disease activity or prior therapy, remains undefined. Reported findings placed baseline TCR diversity lower in newly diagnosed patients (compared with healthy donors). Baseline diversity resembling that of newly diagnosed patients was seen in complete responders. Significantly greater TCR diversity emerged by C4D1 in CD4+ cells but not CD8+ cells.

TCRdb keeps only in-frame clones here, not all; method: immunoSEQ multiplex PCR. The data contain almost 85,000 clones, around 90% of them seen just once; the ten biggest clones take up about 20%. V lost 4 bases, J lost 4 bases, and 6 bases stayed unmatched. Germline V gives CDR1 SNHLY, CDR2 FYNNEI. CDR3 size: 14 residues. Every single patient, without exception, relapsed after autologous stem cell transplantation, and brentuximab vedotin exposure varied. This sequence was found in a human donor with classical Hodgkin lymphoma. The V call is TRBV2, the J call TRBJ2-7; TRBD2 agrees at 8 bases. Specimen: peripheral blood mononuclear cells (PBMCs), collected at baseline. CDR3 protein: CASSGETSAYEQYF. The DNA of the CDR3 is TGTGCCAGCAGTGGGGAGACTAGCGCGTACGAGCAGTACTTC.